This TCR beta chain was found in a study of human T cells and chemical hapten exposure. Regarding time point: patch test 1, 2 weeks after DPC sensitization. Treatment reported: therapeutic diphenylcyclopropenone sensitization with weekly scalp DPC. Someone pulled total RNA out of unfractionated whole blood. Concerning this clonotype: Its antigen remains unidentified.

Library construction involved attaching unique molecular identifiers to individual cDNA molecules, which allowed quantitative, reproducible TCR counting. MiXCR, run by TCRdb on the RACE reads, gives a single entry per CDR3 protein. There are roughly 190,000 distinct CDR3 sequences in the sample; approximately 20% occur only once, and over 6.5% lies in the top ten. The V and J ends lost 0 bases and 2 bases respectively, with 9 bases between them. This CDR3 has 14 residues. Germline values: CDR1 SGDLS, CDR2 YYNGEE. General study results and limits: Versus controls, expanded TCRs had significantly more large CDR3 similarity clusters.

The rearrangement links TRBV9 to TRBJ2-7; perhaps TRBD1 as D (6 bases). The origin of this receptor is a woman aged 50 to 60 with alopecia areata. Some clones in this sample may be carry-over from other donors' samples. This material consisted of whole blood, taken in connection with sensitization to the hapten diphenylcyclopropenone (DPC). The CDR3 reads CASSVDPGAYEQYF. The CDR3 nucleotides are TGTGCCAGCAGCGTAGATCCAGGGGCCTACGAGCAGTACTTC. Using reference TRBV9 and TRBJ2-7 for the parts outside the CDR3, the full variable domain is DSGVTQTPKHLITATGQRVTLRCSPRSGDLSVYWYQQSLDQGLQFLIQYYNGEERAKGNILERFSAQQFPDLHSELNLSSLELGDSALYFCASSVDPGAYEQYFGPGTRLTVT.